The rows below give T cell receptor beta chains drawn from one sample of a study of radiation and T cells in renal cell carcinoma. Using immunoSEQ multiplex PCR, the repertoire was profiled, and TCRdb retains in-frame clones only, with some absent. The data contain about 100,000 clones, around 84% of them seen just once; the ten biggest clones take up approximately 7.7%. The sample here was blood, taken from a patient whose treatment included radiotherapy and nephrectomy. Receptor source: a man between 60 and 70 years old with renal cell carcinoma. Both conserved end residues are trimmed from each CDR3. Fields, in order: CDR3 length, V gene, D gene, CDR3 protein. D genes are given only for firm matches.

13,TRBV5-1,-,ASSLLGPSGNTIY
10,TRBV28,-,ASSFDRNGYT
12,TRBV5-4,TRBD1,ASSWAGTDEKLF
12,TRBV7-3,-,ASSLTGNTGELF
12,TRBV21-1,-,ASSKREGLETQY
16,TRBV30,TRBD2,ACLTGGLAGGPLETQY
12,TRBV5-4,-,ASSLAGNTGELF
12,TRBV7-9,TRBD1,ASSSTGGSYEQY
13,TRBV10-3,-,AISTPSQGNEKLF
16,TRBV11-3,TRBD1,ASSPGQGGLAASYEQY
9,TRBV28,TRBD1,ATTGGYEQY
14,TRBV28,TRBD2,ASSLGASGRPGELF
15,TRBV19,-,ASSIIPQGSSGNTIY
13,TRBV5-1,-,ASSLQLNSYNEQF
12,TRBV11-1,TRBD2,ASKQVAGLDTQY
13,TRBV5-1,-,ASSLGGSQGMTQF
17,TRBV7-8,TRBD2,ASSLVLLIGGSGTDTQY
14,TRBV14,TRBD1,ASSQERQGINYGYT
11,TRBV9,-,ASSVGNTDTQY
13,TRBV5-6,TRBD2,ASSSRLAGGETQY
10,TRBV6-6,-,ASSQTGYEQY
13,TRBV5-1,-,ASSFTGPPAYEQY
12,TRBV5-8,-,ASSLDQGWNIQY
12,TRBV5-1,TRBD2,ASSGGRFVNEQF
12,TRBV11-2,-,ASSPLGSAYEQY
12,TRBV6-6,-,ASGRGRSTGELF
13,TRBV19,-,ASSMKAGPLYGYT
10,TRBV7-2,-,ASSPTYGELF
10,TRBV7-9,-,ASSPPRETQY
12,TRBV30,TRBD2,AWSLAGARGEQF
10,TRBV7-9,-,ASSGRQETQY
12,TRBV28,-,ASSPGVPPYEQY
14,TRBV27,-,ASSLIALERSGELF
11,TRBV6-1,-,ASSPRGVGELF
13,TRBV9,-,ASGGAPGRGAEAF